This T cell receptor beta chain was profiled in a study of a mutant IDH1 vaccine in newly diagnosed glioma. About the research overall: There were roughly 60% males and around 40% females among treated patients, whose mean age was roughly 40 years. Most had both radiotherapy and temozolomide beforehand; others had only one. Overall study results and limits: Overall, almost 95% of patients had vaccine-induced immune responses.

TCRdb's copy holds only in-frame clones and misses some; the assay was immunoSEQ multiplex PCR. The data contain roughly 99,000 clones, around 90% of them seen just once; the ten biggest clones take up approximately 0.58%. Concerning this clone itself: Its antigen remains unidentified.

The time point here: baseline, week 1 (first vaccination visit). Treatment reported: pre-vaccination baseline after standard-of-care therapy. Losses at the gene ends were 8 bases for V and 3 bases for J; bases not matched to a gene: 2. The CDR3 runs to 14 residues. Germline V gene lookup returns CDR1 MNHEY and CDR2 SMNVEV (reference sequence). This sample comprised PBMCs, obtained from a glioma patient treated with radiotherapy, temozolomide or both. The sequence derives from a woman between 50 and 59 years old with glioma. V is TRBV27 and J is TRBJ2-2; 11 bases line up with TRBD1. CDR3 in DNA: TGTGCCAGCTGGACAGGGGGCTACACCGGGGAGCTGTTTTTT. This codes for CASWTGGYTGELFF.